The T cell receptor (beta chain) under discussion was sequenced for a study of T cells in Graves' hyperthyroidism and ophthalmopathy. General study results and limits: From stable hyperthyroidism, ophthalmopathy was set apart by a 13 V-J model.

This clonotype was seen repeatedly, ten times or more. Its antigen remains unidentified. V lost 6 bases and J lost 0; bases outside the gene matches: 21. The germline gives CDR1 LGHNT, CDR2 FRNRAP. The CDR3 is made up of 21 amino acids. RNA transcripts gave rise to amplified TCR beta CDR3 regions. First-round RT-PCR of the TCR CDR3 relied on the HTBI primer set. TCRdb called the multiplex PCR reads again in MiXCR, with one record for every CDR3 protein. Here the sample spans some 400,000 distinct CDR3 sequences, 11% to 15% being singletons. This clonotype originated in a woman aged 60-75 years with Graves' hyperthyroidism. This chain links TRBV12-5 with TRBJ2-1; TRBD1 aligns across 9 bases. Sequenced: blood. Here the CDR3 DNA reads TGTGCTAGTGGCCTAAAATGGACAGGGGAAGGGGGCTGGAGCTCCTACAATGAGCAGTTCTTC. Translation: CASGLKWTGEGGWSSYNEQFF.